This TCR beta chain was sequenced in a study of long-term antiretroviral therapy in people with HIV (dated by TCRdb to about 2022). Concerning the study at large: The earliest samples were collected roughly a decade before the 2015 WHO recommendation for immediate ART, at a time when ART was usually postponed until CD4 counts fell. This retrospective serial study examined whether starting ART and sustained HIV suppression were associated with changes in the composition and diversity of the TRB repertoire in peripheral blood. The cohort contributed roughly 200 cryopreserved PBMC samples from under 35 adults with confirmed HIV infection, collected serially over a mean of 6 years (range 1-12). No cross-contamination during QIAcube processing was seen in test extractions of a monoclonal T-cell line run alongside around 31 polyclonal samples. About 35% of the 30 participants with HIV were female. General findings and caveats noted by the study authors: The samples span the years 2004 to 2017, and the ART regimens used at that time may not be as effective as current regimens. Owing to limited PBMC availability, only the TCR beta chain was sequenced, without alpha chain pairing. Because pre-ART samples had limited cell numbers, unsorted PBMC were profiled rather than sorted CD4+ and CD8+ T cells. Inferences about post-ART repertoire changes are limited because no data were available on ART adherence, viral resistance or therapy changes. The repertoire was dominated across all time points by expanded TRB clones identified before ART initiation, although this dominance was seen to fluctuate and to decrease in many PLHIV after ART. Starting ART was linked to a significant rise in TRB diversity, yet even after long-term ART the diversity remained significantly lower than in transplant donor controls. CDR3 length ranges in HIV repertoires were narrower than in controls, and network structure suggested an antigen-experienced repertoire with only a slight naive shift after ART.

Participants were included only if at least one PBMC sample before ART initiation and at least two post-ART samples were available. Every participant with HIV received treatment in the United States of America. Cryopreserved samples of roughly 0.95-10 million PBMC were thawed and washed before DNA extraction. At the time of the earliest PBMC sample, participants with HIV were aged between about 23 and 55 years. PBMC samples were contributed by each participant from 1-4 timepoints before ART initiation and 2-8 timepoints after ART initiation, with a median of 7 samples. For every participant, serial HIV viral load, CD4+ T-cell count, ART history and demographic data were obtained. Genomic DNA was extracted from unsorted PBMC with a Qiagen kit on a QIAcube, with processing performed in batches of 12 samples. Relative to germline, V is missing 1 base and J is missing 7 bases, with 11 bases of the junction outside any gene match. The CDR3 runs 18 residues from the cysteine to the phenylalanine. The kept DNA is CDR3 alone, 54 bases in frame from the first base. Via the germline V gene, CDR1 is LGHNA and CDR2 YSLEER.

For this clone: This clone's antigen is unknown. Qualities for individual bases were not recorded, and no much larger clone is one base off.

The immunoSEQ hsTCRB v3.0 assay was used at survey level resolution for TRB variable region sequencing. The targeted TRB sequencing depth was roughly 35,000-50,000 T-cell genomes per sample. An Illumina MiSeq with a v3 150-cycle kit was used to sequence the pooled TRB libraries. Processing in the source paper ran as follows. Repertoire analysis was run in R within a reproducible Nextflow workflow that covered QC, data transformation and analysis. LymphoSeq2, an R package for AIRR-Seq data exploration, was used to implement custom analyses. After excluding several samples that yielded fewer than 5000 total TRB sequences, 190 or so HIV repertoires remained for analysis. Among the 180 to 200 retained HIV repertoires, about 57 were collected before ART initiation and approximately 130 were collected after ART initiation. Each repertoire was downsampled to 5000 TRB nucleotide sequences, and summary statistics were averaged across 100 downsampling iterations. TRB sequences were retained for analysis only if CDR3 regions of at least seven amino acids were present. A Shannon entropy-derived clonality score and the Gini coefficient were used to measure diversity. In the repertoire networks, any two of the top 5000 CDR3 amino acid sequences were connected whenever the two sequences differed by an edit distance of one. For TRB CDR3 amino acid sequences, antigen specificity groups and MHC restriction were predicted with GLIPH2. To flag known CMV, EBV, HIV or tissue antigen associations, CDR3 amino acid sequences were matched against VDJdb and McPAS-TCR. Pre-ART, post-ART and control groups were compared with Wilcoxon signed-rank tests and Holm-Bonferroni correction. TCRdb carries this immuneACCESS record with in-frame sequences only. Its versions omit some clonotypes, under half of them owing to an unresolved V gene in the studies checked, with the rest unexplained. The D gene and trimming were derived from the DNA, and the V and J assignments and clone size from that table. The sample table lists around 25,000 clones, roughly 90% of them with a count of one. Of the sample, 8.7% falls within the top ten clones.

The chain links TRBV4-3 with TRBJ1-6; 9 junctional bases match TRBD1. This TCR derives from a man between 45 and 60 years old with HIV. The starting material was unsorted PBMCs, obtained 1.8 years before starting antiretroviral therapy. In nucleotides, the sequence is TGCGCCAGCAGCCAAGGAGCCGTAACAGGGGGCAGGAATTCACCCCTCCACTTT. Its protein product is CASSQGAVTGGRNSPLHF.